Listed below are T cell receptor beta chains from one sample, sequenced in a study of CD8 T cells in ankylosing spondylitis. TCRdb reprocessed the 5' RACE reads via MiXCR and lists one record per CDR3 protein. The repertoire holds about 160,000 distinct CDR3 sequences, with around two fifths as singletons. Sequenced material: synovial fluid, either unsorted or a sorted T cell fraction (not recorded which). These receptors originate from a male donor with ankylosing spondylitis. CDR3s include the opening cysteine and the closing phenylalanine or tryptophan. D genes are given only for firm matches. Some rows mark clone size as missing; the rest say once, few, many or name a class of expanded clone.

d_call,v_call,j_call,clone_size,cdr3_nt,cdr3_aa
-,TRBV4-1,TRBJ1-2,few,TGCGCCAGCAGCCACCGGGCCCTACCCCTTTGGAACTATGGCTACACCTTC,CASSHRALPLWNYGYTF
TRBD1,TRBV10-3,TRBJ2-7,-,TGTGCCATCAGTGAACCCGACAGGGACTACGAGCAGTACTTC,CAISEPDRDYEQYF
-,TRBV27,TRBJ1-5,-,TGTGCCAGCAGTGGGGCCTTTAGCCATCAGCCCCAGCATTTT,CASSGAFSHQPQHF
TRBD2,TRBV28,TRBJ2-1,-,TGTGCCAGCAGCCTCAGCGGGAGGCCATACAATGAGCAGTTCTTC,CASSLSGRPYNEQFF
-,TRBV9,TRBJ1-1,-,TGTGCCAGCAGCGTAGCTGAGGGGGGGAACACTGAAGCTTTCTTT,CASSVAEGGNTEAFF
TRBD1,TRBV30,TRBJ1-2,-,TGTGCCTGGAGCTCGACAGGGATCTACTACTATGGCTACACCTTC,CAWSSTGIYYYGYTF
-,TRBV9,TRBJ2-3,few,TGTGCCAGCAGCGTTCATGGGAGGCCTGGAGATACGCAGTATTTT,CASSVHGRPGDTQYF
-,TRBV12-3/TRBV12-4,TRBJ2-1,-,TGTGCCAGCAGTTTAGAGGGTAGTAGCTCCTACAATGAGCAGTTCTTC,CASSLEGSSSYNEQFF
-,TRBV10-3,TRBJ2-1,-,TGTGCCATCAGACTAGCCAGCTCCTACAATGAGCAGTTCTTC,CAIRLASSYNEQFF
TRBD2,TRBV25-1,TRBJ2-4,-,TGTGCCAGCAGCCAATTCTCGAGCGGGAGGGCGGACATTCAGTACTTC,CASSQFSSGRADIQYF